This T cell receptor (beta chain) stems from a study of CD8 T cells in ankylosing spondylitis. By quantitative 5'-RACE with molecular barcodes, the TCR beta libraries were made. Each CDR3 protein gets one entry after TCRdb re-called the 5' RACE reads with MiXCR. Seen here are 200,000 to 250,000 distinct CDR3 sequences, about 10% observed once, and the top ten hold about 19%. Study results and limitations: Matched synovial fluid from ankylosing spondylitis patients was reported to be enriched for disease-linked clones. Disease-linked clones had a CD8+ phenotype and relatively low frequency in peripheral blood.

This clonotype was seen only a few times. Antigen unknown. Germline CDR1 and CDR2: DFQATT and SNEGSKA (reference sequence). This CDR3 spans 15 amino acids. V was pared by 5 bases and J by 4 bases, with 7 bases of the junction left unmatched. This chain links TRBV20-1 with TRBJ2-3; TRBD2 matches at 12 bases. This receptor was taken from a male donor with ankylosing spondylitis or in good health (not recorded which). The sequencing sample was made of blood, either unsorted or a sorted T cell fraction (not recorded which). The CDR3 spells CSAAWTSGDSDTQYF. CDR3 sequence (DNA): TGCAGTGCTGCCTGGACTAGCGGGGATTCAGATACGCAGTATTTT.